Shown below are 2 T cell receptor beta chains from a single sample sequenced in a study of cytotoxic CD8 clonotypes in ibrutinib-treated CLL. Repertoires were generated with immunoSEQ multiplex PCR, while TCRdb's copy carries only in-frame clones and drops some. The sample lists approximately 150,000 clones, 60% to 80% occurring once. Source: PBMCs, taken after 12 months of ibrutinib treatment. The receptors were sampled from a human donor with chronic lymphocytic leukemia.

The chain recombines TRBV28 with TRBJ2-3; D uncertain. With 5 bases removed from V and 0 bases from J, the gap between germline ends came to 9 bases. The CDR3 totals 14 residues. The V gene's germline CDR1 is MDHEN and CDR2 SYDVKM. Here the CDR3 DNA reads TGTGCCAGCAGTCTGCCGGCTAGCACAGATACGCAGTATTTT. This sequence encodes CASSLPASTDTQYF.

The count of this clone is one. The rearrangement links TRBV7-2 to TRBJ1-5; possible D gene TRBD1, 5 bases. V was cut by 5 bases and J by 5 bases, with 10 bases left in between. The germline V gene has CDR1 SGHTA and CDR2 FQGNSA. The CDR3 length is 13 residues. CDR3 sequence: CASSLIRDQPQHF. CDR3 bases: TGTGCCAGCAGCCTAATCAGGGATCAGCCCCAGCATTTT.